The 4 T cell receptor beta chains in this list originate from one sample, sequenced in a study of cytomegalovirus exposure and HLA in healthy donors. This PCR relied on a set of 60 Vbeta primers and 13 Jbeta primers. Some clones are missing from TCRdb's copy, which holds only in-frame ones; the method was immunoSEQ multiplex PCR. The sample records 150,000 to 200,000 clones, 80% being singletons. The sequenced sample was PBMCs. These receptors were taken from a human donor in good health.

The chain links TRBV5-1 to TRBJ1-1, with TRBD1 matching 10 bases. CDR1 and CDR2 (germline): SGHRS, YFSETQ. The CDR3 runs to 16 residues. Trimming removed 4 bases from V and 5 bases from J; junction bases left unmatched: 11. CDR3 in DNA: TGCGCCAGCAGCCTCCTGACAGGGGGCGAGTATACTGAAGCTTTCTTT. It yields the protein CASSLLTGGEYTEAFF. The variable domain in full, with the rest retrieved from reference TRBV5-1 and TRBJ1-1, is KAGVTQTPRYLIKTRGQQVTLSCSPISGHRSVSWYQQTPGQGLQFLFEYFSETQRNKGNFPGRFSGRQFSNSRSEMNVSTLELGDSALYLCASSLLTGGEYTEAFFGQGTRLTVV.

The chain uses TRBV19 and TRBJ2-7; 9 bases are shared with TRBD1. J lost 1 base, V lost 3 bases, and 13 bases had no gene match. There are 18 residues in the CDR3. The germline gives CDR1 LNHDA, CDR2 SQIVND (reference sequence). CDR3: CASSIEGERTGASYEQYF. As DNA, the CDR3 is TGTGCCAGTAGTATCGAGGGGGAACGGACAGGGGCATCCTACGAGCAGTACTTC.

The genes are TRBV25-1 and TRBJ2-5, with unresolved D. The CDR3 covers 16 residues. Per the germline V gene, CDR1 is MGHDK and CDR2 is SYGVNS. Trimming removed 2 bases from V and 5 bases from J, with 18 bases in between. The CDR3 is CASSETSGSAGETQYF. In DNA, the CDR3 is TGTGCCAGCAGTGAAACCTCCGGGTCCGCTGGGGAGACCCAGTACTTC.

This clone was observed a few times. In nucleotides, the CDR3 is TGTGCCAGCAGTGAGCTAGCGGGGGCTAACAATGAGCAGTTCTTC. This translates into CASSELAGANNEQFF. This chain uses TRBV6-4 with TRBJ2-1, with 10 nucleotides matching TRBD2. Trimming took 3 bases from V and 5 from J; bases not matched to a gene: 4. Germline CDR1 and CDR2: MRHNA and SNTAGT. The CDR3 sequence is 15 residues long.